The entry that follows covers one T cell receptor (beta chain) sequence. The antigen remains undetermined. Amplifying from RNA transcripts, the study obtained TCR beta CDR3 regions. The library came from an HTBI-primed first-round RT-PCR and a second-round multiplex PCR. TCRdb itself ran the multiplex PCR reads through MiXCR, one entry per CDR3 protein. The sample has about 240,000 distinct CDR3 sequences, 45% seen once. This entry is derived from a study of Graves' ophthalmopathy and Graves' hyperthyroidism. Study-level results: Its predictions of ophthalmopathy progression gave the model 60% to 71% sensitivity and 72% to 85% specificity.

Patients with other autoimmune diseases, uncontrolled infections, pregnancy or lactation were excluded. Trimming left V 0 bases short and J 0 bases short, with 18 bases between. The CDR3 totals 18 residues. Germline-derived CDR1 and CDR2 are LNHNV and YYDKDF (reference sequence). V is TRBV15 and J is TRBJ2-7, with D maybe TRBD2 (6 bases). The receptor was isolated from an adult man with Graves' ophthalmopathy. The source material was peripheral blood. The chain's CDR3 is CATSRDFPPGTDSYEQYF. The CDR3 DNA follows: TGTGCCACCAGCAGAGATTTCCCCCCGGGGACTGACTCCTACGAGCAGTACTTC.